This is a list of T cell receptor beta chains from one sample in a study of T-cell reconstitution after alpha-beta-depleted transplantation in children. TCRdb ran MiXCR on the PCR reads and lists one entry per CDR3 protein. The data contain approximately 500,000 distinct CDR3 sequences, roughly a tenth of them singletons. This sample comprised PBMCs, obtained before TCRalphabeta/CD19-depleted stem cell transplant. The receptors were sampled from a child aged 2-15 years with inherited bone marrow failure, due to receive a stem cell transplant. Both conserved end residues are part of each CDR3. D genes are given only for firm matches. Clone size appears in some rows only: once, few, many, or a class for an expanded clone.

TRBJ2-7,many,TRBV4-3,TRBD2,14,TGCGCCAGCAGCCTCGGGACTAGTCCGGACGAGCAGTACTTC,CASSLGTSPDEQYF
TRBJ2-1,many,TRBV12-3/TRBV12-4,-,17,TGTGCCAGCAGTTTACGGTACCGAGGGGCCGGCTACAATGAGCAGTTCTTC,CASSLRYRGAGYNEQFF
TRBJ1-5,many,TRBV12-3/TRBV12-4,-,15,TGTGCCAGCAGTTTAGCGAAGGGTTGGGATCAGCCCCAGCATTTT,CASSLAKGWDQPQHF
TRBJ2-7,many,TRBV28,-,14,TGTGCCAGCAGAGGCGGCCTCAGATCCTACGAGCAGTACTTC,CASRGGLRSYEQYF
TRBJ2-7,many,TRBV4-1,TRBD2,17,TGCGCCAGCAGCCAGGCCTTTAGCGGGAGGGGCTCCTACGAGCAGTACTTC,CASSQAFSGRGSYEQYF
TRBJ2-1,many,TRBV3-1,-,17,TGTGCCAGCAGCCAAGTACTCTCAATTATAGTAAACAATGAGCAGTTCTTC,CASSQVLSIIVNNEQFF
TRBJ1-2,-,TRBV5-4,TRBD1,14,TGTGCCAGCAGCCGGTGGGGAGGGGGCGCCGGCTACACCTTC,CASSRWGGGAGYTF
TRBJ2-3,-,TRBV5-8,-,14,TGTGCCAGCAGCTTGTTAGGGGACACAGATACGCAGTATTTT,CASSLLGDTDTQYF
TRBJ2-7,many,TRBV20-1,TRBD1,14,TGCAGTGCTGGACATTGGACAGGGCACTACGAGCAGTACTTC,CSAGHWTGHYEQYF
TRBJ2-2,many,TRBV3-1,TRBD2,17,TGTGCCAGCAGCCAAGTTAGTAGCGGGGTGAACACCGGGGAGCTGTTTTTT,CASSQVSSGVNTGELFF
TRBJ2-1,-,TRBV3-1,-,17,TGTGCCTCCAGCCAACATACCCTAGGGGTCGAATACAATGAGCAGTTCTTC,CASSQHTLGVEYNEQFF
TRBJ2-1,few,TRBV20-1,TRBD2,15,TGCAGTGCTAGAGATAGGAGGGAGGGCCGCAATGAGCAGTTCTTC,CSARDRREGRNEQFF
TRBJ2-2,many,TRBV5-1,-,14,TGCGCCAGCAGCTTGTCGGGGCACACCGGGGAGCTGTTTTTT,CASSLSGHTGELFF
TRBJ2-1,many,TRBV4-2,-,16,TGTGCCAGCAGCCAAGAGGCCAGCGGTGGTTACAATGAGCAGTTCTTC,CASSQEASGGYNEQFF
TRBJ2-1,many,TRBV12-3/TRBV12-4,TRBD2,12,TGTGCCACCAGAAGCGGGGACAATGAGCAGTTCTTC,CATRSGDNEQFF
TRBJ2-3,many,TRBV12-3/TRBV12-4,-,15,TGTGCCAGCAGTTTTTCGGGACTCCTCACAGATACGCAGTATTTT,CASSFSGLLTDTQYF
TRBJ2-7,-,TRBV6-2/TRBV6-3,-,14,TGTGCCAGCAGATCCGCGAGGTACAACTACGAGCAGTACTTC,CASRSARYNYEQYF
TRBJ1-3,many,TRBV25-1,-,15,TGTGCCAGCAGTGAACCGTCAGGGGCCGGAAACACCATATATTTT,CASSEPSGAGNTIYF
TRBJ2-1,few,TRBV2,-,14,TGTGCCAGCAAGGTCAGGGAGGCCTACAATGAGCAGTTCTTC,CASKVREAYNEQFF
TRBJ2-3,few,TRBV7-9,TRBD2,16,TGTGCCAGCAGCTCCGGACTAGCGGGAGCCACAGATACGCAGTATTTT,CASSSGLAGATDTQYF
TRBJ1-2,many,TRBV29-1,-,10,TGCAGCGTTGCGGCTAATGGCTACACCTTC,CSVAANGYTF
TRBJ2-7,-,TRBV12-3/TRBV12-4,-,15,TGTGCCAGCACTCGGAGGGGGACGGCGGCCTACGAGCAGTACTTC,CASTRRGTAAYEQYF
TRBJ2-1,many,TRBV5-1,TRBD2,13,TGCGCCAGCAGCTACCTAGCGGATGAAGAGCAGTTCTTC,CASSYLADEEQFF
TRBJ2-1,many,TRBV29-1,TRBD2,15,TGCAGCGTAGCCGGGACTACCGAGGGAGACAATGAGCAGTTCTTC,CSVAGTTEGDNEQFF
TRBJ2-1,-,TRBV12-3/TRBV12-4,-,11,TGTGCCAGCAGAACTAGGAATGAGCAGTTCTTC,CASRTRNEQFF
TRBJ2-7,many,TRBV7-6,-,16,TGTGCCAGCAGCCCGATGGGTGGCAGGGGCATTTCCGAGCAGTACTTC,CASSPMGGRGISEQYF
TRBJ2-5,many,TRBV7-9,-,13,TGTGCCAGCAGCTTATTTCCAGGGGAGACCCAGTACTTC,CASSLFPGETQYF
TRBJ2-1,few,TRBV20-1,TRBD2,16,TGCAGTGCTACCCGAGCCGGGACTAGCGGGGTCAATGAGCAGTTCTTC,CSATRAGTSGVNEQFF
TRBJ2-7,few,TRBV15,TRBD2,16,TGTGCCACCAGCAGATCAAACTTAGCGGGAGCCTACGAGCAGTACTTC,CATSRSNLAGAYEQYF
TRBJ2-1,few,TRBV7-6,TRBD1,16,TGTGCCAGCAGCTCGAGAACAGGGGGGCCCTACAATGAGCAGTTCTTC,CASSSRTGGPYNEQFF
TRBJ2-1,many,TRBV20-1,TRBD2,17,TGCAGTGCTAGAGTCCCTAGCGGGAGTCCCACAGGCAATGAGCAGTTCTTC,CSARVPSGSPTGNEQFF
TRBJ2-7,once,TRBV11-2,TRBD1,15,TGTGCCAGCAGCCGGGGACAGGCCGCCTCCTACGAGCAGTACTTC,CASSRGQAASYEQYF
TRBJ2-7,-,TRBV4-1,-,16,TGCGCCAGCAGCCAAGAACGTACAGGGTTGAGCTACGAGCAGTACTTC,CASSQERTGLSYEQYF
TRBJ1-1,many,TRBV3-1,TRBD1,12,TGTGCCAGCAGCCATTGGGACAGTGAAGCTTTCTTT,CASSHWDSEAFF
TRBJ2-3,many,TRBV27,TRBD2,16,TGTGCCAGCAGTTTATCCGGGACTAGCGGGCCAACTACGCAGTATTTT,CASSLSGTSGPTTQYF
TRBJ1-3,many,TRBV29-1,-,12,TGCAGCGTTGGAAAGGGGGGAAACACCATATATTTT,CSVGKGGNTIYF
TRBJ2-2,many,TRBV6-5,-,12,TGTGCCAGCAGCCAGGGTAACGGGGAGCTGTTTTTT,CASSQGNGELFF
TRBJ2-1,-,TRBV12-3/TRBV12-4,TRBD1,15,TGTGCCAGCAGATCCCCCAGCGGACAGGACAATGAGCAGTTCTTC,CASRSPSGQDNEQFF
TRBJ1-2,many,TRBV10-3,-,13,TGTGCCATTGAACAGAGCCTTAACTATGGCTACACCTTC,CAIEQSLNYGYTF
TRBJ2-1,many,TRBV7-2,-,15,TGTGCCAGCAGCCTCGGCGGAGGGACGAGAAATGAGCAGTTCTTC,CASSLGGGTRNEQFF
TRBJ2-1,many,TRBV28,TRBD2,14,TGTGCCAGCAGTTGGACTAGCGCCTACAATGAGCAGTTCTTC,CASSWTSAYNEQFF
TRBJ2-5,few,TRBV29-1,-,13,TGCAGCGTAGACCGTTTCAAGGGAGAGACCCAGTACTTC,CSVDRFKGETQYF
TRBJ2-1,many,TRBV4-1,TRBD2,16,TGCGCCAGCAGCCAACGCCTAGCGGGAGATGCCGATGAGCAGTTCTTC,CASSQRLAGDADEQFF
TRBJ2-7,many,TRBV7-2,TRBD1,15,TGTGCCAGCAGCTTTGGACAGGGGAGCTCCTACGAGCAGTACTTC,CASSFGQGSSYEQYF
TRBJ2-1,few,TRBV20-1,-,14,TGCAGTATTAGGGCCCTGTCCCTCAACAATGAGCAGTTCTTC,CSIRALSLNNEQFF
TRBJ2-7,few,TRBV6-2/TRBV6-3,TRBD1,15,TGTGCCAGCAACGACAGGGACGACCTCGGGTACGAGCAGTACTTC,CASNDRDDLGYEQYF
TRBJ2-7,many,TRBV27,TRBD2,15,TGTGCCAGCAGCCGTACTAGCGCGCCCTACTACGAGCAGTACTTC,CASSRTSAPYYEQYF
TRBJ2-7,-,TRBV12-3/TRBV12-4,TRBD2,16,TGTGCCAGCAGTTTGGGACACCTATTCGGGGGGGGCGAGCAGTACTTC,CASSLGHLFGGGEQYF
TRBJ2-3,many,TRBV6-5,-,13,TGTGCCAGCAGTTCCCTTAGCACAGATACGCAGTATTTT,CASSSLSTDTQYF
TRBJ2-3,many,TRBV27,TRBD2,16,TGTGCCAGCAGTCGTGGGACTAGCGGGAGCGCAGATACGCAGTATTTT,CASSRGTSGSADTQYF
TRBJ1-4,many,TRBV20-1,-,14,TGCAGTGCTCCCGACACCGGGGGGAGTGAAAAACTGTTTTTT,CSAPDTGGSEKLFF
TRBJ2-7,many,TRBV7-9,-,15,TGTGCCAGCAGCCTAGGGTGGGGGGCCTTCATCGAGCAGTACTTC,CASSLGWGAFIEQYF
TRBJ1-3,many,TRBV7-2,-,14,TGTGCCAGCAGCCCGGTTGTGTCTGGAAACACCATATATTTT,CASSPVVSGNTIYF
TRBJ2-2,many,TRBV5-1,TRBD2,18,TGCGCCAGCAGCTTATGGGCTAGCGGGACACCGAACACCGGGGAGCTGTTTTTT,CASSLWASGTPNTGELFF
TRBJ2-1,-,TRBV7-2,-,14,TGTGCCAGCAGCCCGGGATCGGACCACGATGAGCAGTTCTTC,CASSPGSDHDEQFF
TRBJ2-1,many,TRBV29-1,-,16,TGCAGCGTTGATGTGCGCGGACGCAGCTCCTACAATGAGCAGTTCTTC,CSVDVRGRSSYNEQFF
TRBJ2-4,few,TRBV10-3,-,14,TGTGCCATCAGTGAGGAGGCCACAAGTCACATTCAGTACTTC,CAISEEATSHIQYF